The 28 T cell receptor beta chains below come from one sample, sequenced in a study of T-cell memory formation after mild COVID-19. TCRdb reprocessed the 5' RACE reads via MiXCR and lists one record per CDR3 protein. The repertoire consists of 540,000 or so distinct CDR3 sequences, with about 20% occurring once and the leading ten covering around 12%. Sequencing was performed on PBMCs or a T cell subset sorted from them (not recorded which). The receptor source for this set is an adult woman who had mild COVID-19 (a few samples of this study predate the infection). Cell type and time point are not known.

This clonotype was counted ten times or more. The gene calls are TRBV6-2 or TRBV6-3 and TRBJ2-7; tentatively, D is TRBD2 (5 bases). Germline values: CDR1 MNHEY, CDR2 SVGEGT. The CDR3 is 15 amino acids. Trimming pared 4 bases from V and 2 bases from J, leaving 15 bases between. The chain's CDR3 is CASSSLTTFTYEQYF. CDR3 in DNA: TGTGCCAGCAGTTCTTTGACTACCTTTACCTACGAGCAGTACTTC.

The rearrangement joins TRBV12-3 or TRBV12-4 to TRBJ1-5; no clear D gene. Trimming shortened V by 5 bases and J by 3 bases, and 11 bases separated the two germline ends. CDR3 size: 14 residues. The CDR3 reads CASSTRRSNQPQHF. Here the CDR3 DNA reads TGTGCCAGCAGTACCCGACGATCCAATCAGCCCCAGCATTTT.

This clonotype turned up a few times. The V gene is TRBV12-3 or TRBV12-4, the J gene TRBJ1-1, with 10 bases fitting TRBD1. CDR3 size: 15 residues. The J segment lost 1 base and the V segment lost 1 base, leaving 0 bases of the junction unmatched. DNA for the CDR3: TGTGCCAGCAGTTTAGGGGACAGGGGGAACACTGAAGCTTTCTTT. This gives the protein CASSLGDRGNTEAFF.

The genes are TRBV18 and TRBJ2-5; 8 nucleotides align to TRBD1. The CDR3 loop spans 15 amino acids. Unmatched junction bases numbered 7, after V lost 6 bases and J lost 1 base. Germline lookup yields CDR1 KGHSH and CDR2 LQKENI. CDR3 residues: CASSQDRGLQETQYF. Here the CDR3 DNA reads TGTGCCAGCTCCCAAGACAGGGGTCTCCAAGAGACCCAGTACTTC.

This clonotype appeared a few times. The chain combines TRBV7-9 with TRBJ1-1, with no clear D. Germline V gene lookup returns CDR1 SEHNR and CDR2 FQNEAQ (reference sequence). The CDR3 contains 14 residues. The ends were cut back, 7 bases at V and 2 bases at J, with 14 bases in the middle. Here the CDR3 DNA reads TGTGCCAGCACCATTGGGCAGTATAACACTGAAGCTTTCTTT. Amino acids: CASTIGQYNTEAFF.

This clonotype has only a few counts. The genes are TRBV10-3 and TRBJ2-3; TRBD2 matches at 8 bases. Germline trimming cut 0 bases from V and 7 bases from J; bases unmatched to any gene: 3. CDR3 length equals 14 residues. Germline V gives CDR1 ENHRY, CDR2 SYGVKD. CDR3 loop: CAISESSGMNTQYF. DNA of the CDR3: TGTGCCATCAGTGAGTCTAGCGGGATGAATACGCAGTATTTT.

This clonotype has a single count. CDR3 coding DNA: TGTGCCACCGGGACAGGGGGTACGGCGGATACGCAGTATTTT. It specifies CATGTGGTADTQYF. The chain recombines TRBV24-1 with TRBJ2-3; 11 nucleotides agree with TRBD1. The V gene's germline CDR1 is KGHDR and CDR2 SFDVKD. J was trimmed by 6 bases and V by 9 bases; bases with no gene match: 7. The CDR3 spans 14 residues.

V gene TRBV6-6 combines with J gene TRBJ2-3, with D possibly being TRBD2 (6 bases). This CDR3 spans 15 amino acids. V gave up 6 bases and J gave up 0 bases, with 13 bases separating them. Germline-derived CDR1 and CDR2 are MNHNY and SVGAGI (reference sequence). CDR3 residues: CASRWASASTDTQYF. As DNA, the CDR3 is TGTGCCAGCAGATGGGCTAGCGCTAGCACAGATACGCAGTATTTT.

This clonotype has just a few counts. The chain links TRBV7-9 to TRBJ2-7; TRBD1 or TRBD2 may be the D gene (6 bases each). Trimming removed 3 bases from V and 3 bases from J, with 15 bases in between. CDR3 length: 15 amino acids. Per the germline V gene, CDR1 is SEHNR and CDR2 is FQNEAQ (reference sequence). CDR3 sequence: CASSFWGAAVYEQYF. In DNA, the CDR3 is TGTGCCAGCAGCTTCTGGGGGGCAGCGGTCTACGAGCAGTACTTC.

This clonotype was recorded a few times. The V gene is TRBV5-4, the J gene TRBJ2-3, with 9 bases matching TRBD2. The germline V gene encodes CDR1 SGHNT and CDR2 YYREEE (reference sequence). There are 16 residues in the CDR3. V was pared by 5 bases and J by 4 bases, with 11 bases of the junction left unmatched. The CDR3 nucleotides are TGTGCCAGCAGTCCGGGGGCGGGGGGGCTGGCAGATACGCAGTATTTT. Translating it yields CASSPGAGGLADTQYF.

This clonotype came up a few times. The genes are TRBV7-6 and TRBJ1-6, with 7 bases fitting TRBD1. The CDR3 totals 15 residues. The germline V gene encodes CDR1 SGHVS and CDR2 FNYEAQ. V was clipped by 5 bases and J by 7 bases; unmatched bases: 8. DNA for the CDR3: TGTGCCAGCAGCAGCTTATCGGGACAGAATTCACCCCTCCACTTT. It specifies CASSSLSGQNSPLHF.

This chain connects TRBV6-6 to TRBJ2-7; D possibly corresponds to TRBD1 (5 bases). The CDR3 spans 12 residues. Germline CDR1 is MNHNY and CDR2 is SVGAGI (reference sequence). Trimming cost V 7 bases and J 2 bases, with 9 bases left between them. CDR3 sequence (DNA): TGTGCCAGCAAGGGGCCACCCTACGAGCAGTACTTC. This translates into CASKGPPYEQYF.

V is TRBV12-3 or TRBV12-4 and J is TRBJ2-5; D may be TRBD2 (5 bases). The V end lost 3 bases, the J end lost 0 bases, and 8 bases lay between the germline ends. This CDR3 spans 14 amino acids. The CDR3, as DNA: TGTGCCAGCAGTTTGTCTAGCCACCAAGAGACCCAGTACTTC. Its protein product is CASSLSSHQETQYF.

This clonotype came up a few times. One end of the junction does not line up with germline, which may come from a read error. The chain is built from TRBV3-1 and TRBJ2-1; D assignment may be TRBD1 or TRBD2 (5 bases each). CDR1 and CDR2 from the germline V gene are LGHDT and YNNKEL (reference sequence). CDR3 length equals 14 residues. The CDR3 DNA is TGTGCCAGCAGGCAAGAGGGGTATACCAATGAGCAGTTCTTC. This sequence encodes CASRQEGYTNEQFF.

This sequence joins TRBV27 and TRBJ2-1, with TRBD1 matching 8 bases. V dropped 2 bases and J dropped 4; count of bases not matched to a gene: 7. The CDR3 totals 16 residues. Germline CDR1 MNHEY, CDR2 SMNVEV (reference sequence). The CDR3 spells CASSLVGRGRYNEQFF. The CDR3 coding sequence is TGTGCCAGCAGTTTAGTGGGCAGGGGGCGATACAATGAGCAGTTCTTC.

Only a few counts were recorded for this clonotype. The genes are TRBV29-1 and TRBJ1-2; perhaps TRBD1 as D (6 bases). The CDR3 has 14 residues. The germline V gene encodes CDR1 SQVTM and CDR2 ANQGSEA. Trimming left V 4 bases short and J 5 bases short, with 17 bases between. In nucleotides, the CDR3 is TGCAGCGTTGTCCGAGGGGGGGAACGATATGGCTACACCTTC. This codes for CSVVRGGERYGYTF. Combining the CDR3 with reference TRBV29-1 and TRBJ1-2 gives the whole variable domain SAVISQKPSRDICQRGTSLTIQCQVDSQVTMMFWYRQQPGQSLTLIATANQGSEATYESGFVIDKFPISRPNLTFSTLTVSNMSPEDSSIYLCSVVRGGERYGYTFGSGTRLTVV.

This clonotype was recorded a few times. The V gene is TRBV3-1, the J gene TRBJ2-3; D unresolved. The CDR3 is made up of 13 amino acids. Per the germline V gene, CDR1 is LGHDT and CDR2 is YNNKEL (reference sequence). Deletions cut 0 bases from V and 3 bases from J, with 4 bases between. CDR3: CASSQDHTDTQYF. The CDR3 DNA reads TGTGCCAGCAGCCAAGATCATACAGATACGCAGTATTTT.

The gene calls are TRBV6-6 and TRBJ1-5; perhaps TRBD1 as D (5 bases). The CDR3 is 18 amino acids. Germline V gene sequence: CDR1 MNHNY, CDR2 SVGAGI (reference sequence). V lost 6 bases and J 2 bases, leaving 23 bases between the germline ends. For the CDR3, the DNA is TGTGCCAGCAGCCCAGGTCTCATAGAAGGGGCTGGCAATCAGCCCCAGCATTTT. It translates to CASSPGLIEGAGNQPQHF.

This clonotype was picked up many times. V and J are TRBV15 and TRBJ2-5, with 7 positions matching TRBD1. The CDR3 totals 14 residues. Germline V gene lookup returns CDR1 LNHNV and CDR2 YYDKDF (reference sequence). J was trimmed by 2 bases and V by 6 bases; bases with no gene match: 6. Here the CDR3 reads CATSSYRGQETQYF. As DNA, the CDR3 is TGTGCCACCAGTAGTTACAGGGGACAAGAGACCCAGTACTTC.

This clonotype was found a few times. This chain joins TRBV5-1 and TRBJ2-7; 8 bases are shared with TRBD1. Germline CDR1 SGHRS, CDR2 YFSETQ. The CDR3 is made up of 13 amino acids. Trimming cost V 4 bases and J 2 bases; bases outside gene matches: 2. The CDR3 region has the DNA TGCGCCAGCAGCATGACAGGGGCCTACGAGCAGTACTTC. It encodes CASSMTGAYEQYF.

The chain combines TRBV30 with TRBJ2-1, with 7 bases fitting TRBD1. The germline gives CDR1 GTSNPN, CDR2 SVGIG (reference sequence). The junction had 13 bases not matched to a gene; V was cut back by 2 bases and J by 12 bases. This CDR3 contains 14 residues. CDR3 amino acids: CAWSFGTAGTRQFF. CDR3 in DNA: TGTGCCTGGAGTTTCGGGACAGCTGGAACAAGGCAGTTCTTC. The whole variable domain, filled in from reference TRBV30 and TRBJ2-1, reads SQTIHQWPATLVQPVGSPLSLECTVEGTSNPNLYWYRQAAGRGLQLLFYSVGIGQISSEVPQNLSASRPQDRQFILSSKKLLLSDSGFYLCAWSFGTAGTRQFFGPGTRLTVL.

This clonotype was detected a few times. The chain combines TRBV12-3 or TRBV12-4 with TRBJ2-2, with D uncertain. Between the trimmed V and J ends, which lost 1 base and 6 bases, there was a span of 9 bases. The CDR3 is 14 residues long. The CDR3, as DNA: TGTGCCAGCAGTTTAGGACCCCGTGCCGGGGAGCTGTTTTTT. This encodes CASSLGPRAGELFF.

The chain links TRBV6-5 to TRBJ2-5; TRBD2 agrees at 8 bases. Germline CDR1 is MNHEY and CDR2 is SVGAGI. The V gene end was trimmed by 10 bases and the J gene end by 4 bases; junction bases not matched to a gene: 5. The length of the CDR3 is 12 residues. The CDR3 coding sequence is TGTGCCACCGGGAGGGGGGGAGAGACCCAGTACTTC. Translating it yields CATGRGGETQYF.

The rearrangement links TRBV4-1 to TRBJ1-2; D call uncertain. CDR3 length: 17 residues. The V and J ends lost 3 bases and 6 bases respectively, with 23 bases between them. CDR1 MGHRA and CDR2 YSYEKL come from the germline V gene. The CDR3, as DNA: TGCGCCAGCAGCCAGTACCCCTATCTGGAGGGCCGGGATGGCTACACCTTC. The encoded protein is CASSQYPYLEGRDGYTF.

This sequence joins TRBV24-1 and TRBJ2-3; D could derive from TRBD1 or TRBD2 (6 bases each). The germline V and J ends were trimmed by 9 bases and 5 bases, with 20 bases remaining between them. The CDR3 covers 15 residues. The V gene's germline CDR1 is KGHDR and CDR2 SFDVKD. The CDR3 DNA follows: TGTGCCACCTCCCTGACCGGGGGCCAGGGAGATACGCAGTATTTT. This sequence encodes CATSLTGGQGDTQYF.

This clonotype was picked up a small number of times. The chain has TRBV21-1 and TRBJ1-1; the table's D gene call, TRBD1, was not cross checked with the DNA. TRBV21-1 is annotated as a pseudogene. CDR3 size: 15 residues. The CDR3 nucleotides are TGTGCCAGCAGCAAATTCCGACAGGGGGCCCCTGAAGCTTTCTTT. This encodes CASSKFRQGAPEAFF.

Ten or more counts support this clonotype. This chain connects TRBV27 to TRBJ2-2, with D perhaps being TRBD1 or TRBD2 (5 bases each). Looked up from germline, CDR1 is MNHEY and CDR2 is SMNVEV (reference sequence). Trimming cost V 6 bases and J 0 bases, with 8 bases left between them. This CDR3 has 14 amino acids. The CDR3 spells CASRLGANTGELFF. CDR3 nucleotides: TGTGCCAGCAGGCTGGGGGCGAACACCGGGGAGCTGTTTTTT.

This clonotype turned up a few times. The chain combines TRBV24-1 with TRBJ2-7, with 7 bases aligning to TRBD1. The CDR3 is 13 residues long. The germline V gene has CDR1 KGHDR and CDR2 SFDVKD. V shed 4 bases and J 3 bases; nucleotides not matched to a gene: 2. CDR3 loop: CATSEWDSYEQYF. CDR3 nucleotide sequence: TGTGCCACCAGTGAGTGGGACAGCTACGAGCAGTACTTC.